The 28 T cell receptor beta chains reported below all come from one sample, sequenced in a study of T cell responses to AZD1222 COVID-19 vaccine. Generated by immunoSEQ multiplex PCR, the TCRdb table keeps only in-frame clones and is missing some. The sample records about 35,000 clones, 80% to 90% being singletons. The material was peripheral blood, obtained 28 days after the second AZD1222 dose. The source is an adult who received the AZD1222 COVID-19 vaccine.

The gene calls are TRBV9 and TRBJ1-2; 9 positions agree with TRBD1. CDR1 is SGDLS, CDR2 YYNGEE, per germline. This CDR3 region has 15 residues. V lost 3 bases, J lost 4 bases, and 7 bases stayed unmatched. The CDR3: CASSEQGASGYGYTF. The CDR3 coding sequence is TGTGCCAGCAGCGAACAGGGGGCATCCGGCTATGGCTACACCTTC.

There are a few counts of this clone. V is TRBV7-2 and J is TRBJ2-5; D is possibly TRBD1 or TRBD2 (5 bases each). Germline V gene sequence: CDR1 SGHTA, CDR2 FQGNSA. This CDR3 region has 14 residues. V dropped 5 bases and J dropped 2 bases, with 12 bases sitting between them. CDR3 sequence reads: CASSPHGGQETQYF. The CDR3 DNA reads TGTGCCAGCAGCCCCCATGGGGGTCAAGAGACCCAGTACTTC. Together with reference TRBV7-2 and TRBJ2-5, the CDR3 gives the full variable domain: GAGVSQSPSNKVTEKGKDVELRCDPISGHTALYWYRQSLGQGLEFLIYFQGNSAPDKSGLPSDRFSAERTGGSVSTLTIQRTQQEDSAVYLCASSPHGGQETQYFGPGTRLLVL.

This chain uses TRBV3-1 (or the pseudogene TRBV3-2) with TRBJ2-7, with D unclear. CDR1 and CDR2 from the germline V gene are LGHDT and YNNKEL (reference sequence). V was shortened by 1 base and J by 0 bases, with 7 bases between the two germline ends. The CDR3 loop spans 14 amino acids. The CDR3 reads CASSQGLSSYEQYF. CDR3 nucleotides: TGTGCCAGCAGCCAAGGACTTAGCTCCTACGAGCAGTACTTC.

CDR3 region: CASSSGANQEEKLFF. The CDR3 nucleotides read TGCGCCAGCAGCTCGGGAGCCAACCAGGAAGAAAAACTGTTTTTT. The chain uses TRBV5-1 and TRBJ1-4, with D unresolved. The CDR3 loop spans 15 amino acids. V was shortened by 3 bases and J by 8 bases, with 17 bases between the two germline ends. The V gene's germline CDR1 is SGHRS and CDR2 YFSETQ.

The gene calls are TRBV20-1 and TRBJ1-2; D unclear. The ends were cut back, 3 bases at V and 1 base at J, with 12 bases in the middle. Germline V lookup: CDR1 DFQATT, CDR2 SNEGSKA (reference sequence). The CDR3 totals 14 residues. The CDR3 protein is CSASDDGINYGYTF. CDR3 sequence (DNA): TGCAGTGCTAGTGACGACGGGATTAACTATGGCTACACCTTC.

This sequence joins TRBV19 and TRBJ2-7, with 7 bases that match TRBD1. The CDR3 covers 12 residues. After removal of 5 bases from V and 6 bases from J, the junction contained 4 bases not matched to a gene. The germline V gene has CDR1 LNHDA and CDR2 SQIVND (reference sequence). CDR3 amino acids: CASSLWTGEQYF. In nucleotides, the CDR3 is TGTGCCAGTAGTCTCTGGACAGGCGAGCAGTACTTC.

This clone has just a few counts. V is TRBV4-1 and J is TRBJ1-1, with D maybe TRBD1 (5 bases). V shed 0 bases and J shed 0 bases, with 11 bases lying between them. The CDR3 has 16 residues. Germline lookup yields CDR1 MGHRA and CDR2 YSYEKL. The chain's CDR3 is CASSQEHKGLNTEAFF. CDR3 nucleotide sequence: TGCGCCAGCAGCCAAGAACATAAGGGGTTGAACACTGAAGCTTTCTTT.

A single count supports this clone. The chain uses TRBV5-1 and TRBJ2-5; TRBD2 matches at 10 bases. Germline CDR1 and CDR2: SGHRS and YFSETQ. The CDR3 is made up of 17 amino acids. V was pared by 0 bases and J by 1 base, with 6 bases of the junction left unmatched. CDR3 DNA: TGCGCCAGCAGCTTGGATCTTAGGACTAGCGGCCAAGAGACCCAGTACTTC. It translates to CASSLDLRTSGQETQYF.

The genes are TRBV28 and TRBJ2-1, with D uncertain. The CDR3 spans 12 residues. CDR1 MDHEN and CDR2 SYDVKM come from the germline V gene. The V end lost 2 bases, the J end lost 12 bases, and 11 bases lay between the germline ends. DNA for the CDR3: TGTGCCAGCAGTTTAGGAACGTCAGTGCAGTTCTTC. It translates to CASSLGTSVQFF. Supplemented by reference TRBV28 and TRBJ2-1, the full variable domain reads DVKVTQSSRYLVKRTGEKVFLECVQDMDHENMFWYRQDPGLGLRLIYFSYDVKMKEKGDIPEGYSVSREKKERFSLILESASTNQTSMYLCASSLGTSVQFFGPGTRLTVL.

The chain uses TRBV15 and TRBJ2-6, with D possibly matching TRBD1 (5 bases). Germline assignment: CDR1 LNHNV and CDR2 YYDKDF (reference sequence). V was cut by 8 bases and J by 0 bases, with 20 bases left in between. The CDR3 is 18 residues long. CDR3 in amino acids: CATGEQASFGSGANVLTF. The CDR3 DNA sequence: TGTGCCACCGGAGAACAGGCCTCTTTTGGCTCTGGGGCCAACGTCCTGACTTTC.

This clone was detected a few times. The CDR3 reads CAWSVMAGGPGDTQYF. In nucleotides, the CDR3 is TGTGCCTGGAGTGTCATGGCGGGAGGGCCGGGAGATACGCAGTATTTT. The genes are TRBV30 and TRBJ2-3, with 9 bases aligning to TRBD2. The CDR3 is made up of 16 amino acids. Germline CDR1 reads GTSNPN; CDR2 reads SVGIG (reference sequence). V shed 0 bases and J 5 bases; nucleotides not matched to a gene: 9.

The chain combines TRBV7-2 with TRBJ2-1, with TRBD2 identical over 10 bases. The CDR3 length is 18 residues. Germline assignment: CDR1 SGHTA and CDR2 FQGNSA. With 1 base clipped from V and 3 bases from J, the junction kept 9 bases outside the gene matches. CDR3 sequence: CASSLEVGLAGVYNEQFF. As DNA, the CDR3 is TGTGCCAGCAGCTTAGAGGTCGGGCTAGCGGGAGTCTACAATGAGCAGTTCTTC.

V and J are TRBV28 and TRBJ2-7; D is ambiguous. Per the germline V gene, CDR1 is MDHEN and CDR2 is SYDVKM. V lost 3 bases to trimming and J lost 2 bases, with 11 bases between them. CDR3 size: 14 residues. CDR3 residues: CASSFTANTYEQYF. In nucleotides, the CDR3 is TGTGCCAGCAGTTTTACGGCAAATACCTACGAGCAGTACTTC.

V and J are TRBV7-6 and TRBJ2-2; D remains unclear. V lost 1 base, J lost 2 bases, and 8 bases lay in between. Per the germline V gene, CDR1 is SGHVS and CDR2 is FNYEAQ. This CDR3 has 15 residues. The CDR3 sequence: CASSLDSINTGELFF. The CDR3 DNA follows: TGTGCCAGCAGCTTAGACTCAATCAACACCGGGGAGCTGTTTTTT.

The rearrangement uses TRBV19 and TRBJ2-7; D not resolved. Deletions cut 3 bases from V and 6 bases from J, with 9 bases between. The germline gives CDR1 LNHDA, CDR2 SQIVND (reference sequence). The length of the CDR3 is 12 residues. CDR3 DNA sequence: TGTGCCAGTAGTATGTGGGGTGGCGAGCAGTACTTC. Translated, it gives CASSMWGGEQYF.

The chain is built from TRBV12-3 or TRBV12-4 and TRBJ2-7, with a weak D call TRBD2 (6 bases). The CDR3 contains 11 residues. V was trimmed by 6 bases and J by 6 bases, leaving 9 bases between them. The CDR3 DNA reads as TGTGCCAGCAGCATGGGGGGCGAGCAGTACTTC. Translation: CASSMGGEQYF.

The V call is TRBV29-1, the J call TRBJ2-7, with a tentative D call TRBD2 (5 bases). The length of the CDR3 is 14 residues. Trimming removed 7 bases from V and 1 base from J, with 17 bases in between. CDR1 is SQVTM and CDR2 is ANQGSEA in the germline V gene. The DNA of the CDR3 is TGCAGCGCCGGGGATACTACAGAATCCTACGAGCAGTACTTC. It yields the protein CSAGDTTESYEQYF.

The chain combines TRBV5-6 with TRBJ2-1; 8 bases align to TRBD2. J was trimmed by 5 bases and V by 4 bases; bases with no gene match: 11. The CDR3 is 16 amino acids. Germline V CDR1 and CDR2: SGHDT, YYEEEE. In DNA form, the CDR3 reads TGTGCCAGCAGCCCCCTAAAGCGGGAGCCACACAATGAGCAGTTCTTC. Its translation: CASSPLKREPHNEQFF.

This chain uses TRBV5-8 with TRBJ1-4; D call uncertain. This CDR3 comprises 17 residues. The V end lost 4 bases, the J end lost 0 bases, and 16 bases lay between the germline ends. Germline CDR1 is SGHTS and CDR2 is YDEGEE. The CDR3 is CASSTQPGRATNEKLFF. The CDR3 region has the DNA TGTGCCAGCAGCACCCAACCCGGCAGAGCAACTAATGAAAAACTGTTTTTT.

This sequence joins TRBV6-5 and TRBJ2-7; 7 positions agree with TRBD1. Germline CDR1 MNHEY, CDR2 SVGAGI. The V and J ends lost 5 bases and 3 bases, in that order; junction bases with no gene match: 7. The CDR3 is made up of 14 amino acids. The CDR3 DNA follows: TGTGCCAGCAGTCCCCGGGACAGTTTCTACGAGCAGTACTTC. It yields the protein CASSPRDSFYEQYF.

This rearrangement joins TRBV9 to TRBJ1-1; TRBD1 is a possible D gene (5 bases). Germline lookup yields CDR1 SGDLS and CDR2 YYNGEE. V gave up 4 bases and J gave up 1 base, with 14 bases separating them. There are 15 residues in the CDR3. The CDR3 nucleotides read TGTGCCAGCAGCTCTCTAGGGGATCCGAACACTGAAGCTTTCTTT. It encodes CASSSLGDPNTEAFF.

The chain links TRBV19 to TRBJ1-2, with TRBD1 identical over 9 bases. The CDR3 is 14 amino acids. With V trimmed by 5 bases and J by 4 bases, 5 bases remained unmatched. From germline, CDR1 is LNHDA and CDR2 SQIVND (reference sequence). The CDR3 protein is CASSQDRGLYGYTF. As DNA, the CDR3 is TGTGCCAGTAGTCAGGACAGGGGACTCTATGGCTACACCTTC.

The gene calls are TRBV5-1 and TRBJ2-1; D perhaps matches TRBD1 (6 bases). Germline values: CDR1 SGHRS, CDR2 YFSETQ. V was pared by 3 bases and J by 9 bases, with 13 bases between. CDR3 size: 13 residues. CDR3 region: CASSSLSGVEQFF. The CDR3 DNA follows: TGCGCCAGCAGCTCCCTCTCAGGGGTTGAGCAGTTCTTC.

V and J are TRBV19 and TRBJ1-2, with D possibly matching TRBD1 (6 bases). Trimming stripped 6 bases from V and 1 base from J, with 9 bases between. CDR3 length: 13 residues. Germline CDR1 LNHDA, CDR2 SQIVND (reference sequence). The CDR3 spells CASSPRGNYGYTF. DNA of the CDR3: TGTGCCAGTAGCCCCAGGGGTAACTATGGCTACACCTTC.

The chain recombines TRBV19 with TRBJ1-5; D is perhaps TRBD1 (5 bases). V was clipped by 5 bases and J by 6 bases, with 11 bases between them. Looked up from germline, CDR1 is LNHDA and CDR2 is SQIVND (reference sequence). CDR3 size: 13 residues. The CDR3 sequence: CASSWGLGQPQHF. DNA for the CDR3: TGTGCCAGTAGTTGGGGGTTGGGTCAGCCCCAGCATTTT.

The CDR3 nucleotides are TGTGCCTGGAGATGGCGGGGCAGGGCGACAGCTGAAGCTTTCTTT. This encodes CAWRWRGRATAEAFF. The chain uses TRBV30 and TRBJ1-1, with D perhaps TRBD1 (5 bases). The CDR3 is 15 amino acids. V lost 3 bases, J lost 6 bases, and 20 bases lay in between. Germline V gene lookup returns CDR1 GTSNPN and CDR2 SVGIG (reference sequence).

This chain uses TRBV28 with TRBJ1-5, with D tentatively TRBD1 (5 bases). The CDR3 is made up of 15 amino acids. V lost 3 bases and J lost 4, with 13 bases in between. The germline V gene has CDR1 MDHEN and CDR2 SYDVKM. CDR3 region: CASSFPGSVNQPQHF. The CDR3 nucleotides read TGTGCCAGCAGTTTTCCAGGGAGCGTTAATCAGCCCCAGCATTTT.

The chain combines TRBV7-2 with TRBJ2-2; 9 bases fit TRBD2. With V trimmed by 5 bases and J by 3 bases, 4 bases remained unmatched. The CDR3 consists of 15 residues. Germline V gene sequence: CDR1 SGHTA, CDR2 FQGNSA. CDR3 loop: CASSRGTSYTGELFF. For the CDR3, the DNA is TGTGCCAGCAGCAGGGGGACTAGCTACACCGGGGAGCTGTTTTTT.